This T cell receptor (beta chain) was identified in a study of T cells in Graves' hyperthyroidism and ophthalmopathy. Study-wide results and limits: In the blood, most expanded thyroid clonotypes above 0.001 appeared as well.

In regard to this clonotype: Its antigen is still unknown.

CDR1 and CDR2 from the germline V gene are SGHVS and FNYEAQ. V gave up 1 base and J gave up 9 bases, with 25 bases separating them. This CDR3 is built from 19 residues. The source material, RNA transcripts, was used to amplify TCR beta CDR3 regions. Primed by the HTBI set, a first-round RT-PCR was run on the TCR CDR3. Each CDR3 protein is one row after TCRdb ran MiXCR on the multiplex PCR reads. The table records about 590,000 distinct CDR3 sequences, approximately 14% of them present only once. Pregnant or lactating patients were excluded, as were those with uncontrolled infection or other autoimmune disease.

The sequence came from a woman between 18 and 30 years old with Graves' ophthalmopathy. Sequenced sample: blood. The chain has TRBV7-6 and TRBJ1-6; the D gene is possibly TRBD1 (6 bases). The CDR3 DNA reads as TGTGCCAGCAGCTTAGGGGCCCGGGGGACATCGAACAGGATTTCACCCCTCCACTTT. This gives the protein CASSLGARGTSNRISPLHF.